These T cell receptor beta chains were read from a single sample in a study of T cell responses to AZD1222 COVID-19 vaccine. Measured with immunoSEQ multiplex PCR; TCRdb has only the in-frame clones, and not every one. This sample has 100,000 to 120,000 clones, with 70% to 90% found just once. Sequencing was performed on peripheral blood, taken on day 0 of AZD1222 vaccination. Every receptor here comes from an adult in good health. Both conserved end residues are part of each CDR3. The order of the fields is J gene, clone size, V gene, D gene, CDR3 protein, CDR3 DNA. A D gene is named only where the DNA matches it firmly. The size field is filled for only some rows; it gives once, few, many or a size class.

J gene: TRBJ2-3
clone size: .
V gene: TRBV9
D gene: TRBD2
CDR3 protein: CASSQGMGTSLPDTQYF
CDR3 DNA: TGTGCCAGCAGCCAGGGGATGGGGACTAGCCTCCCAGATACGCAGTATTTT

J gene: TRBJ1-3
clone size: .
V gene: TRBV5-4
D gene: .
CDR3 protein: CASSLLGRMTSGNTIYF
CDR3 DNA: TGTGCCAGCAGCTTGCTTGGTCGCATGACCTCTGGAAACACCATATATTTT

J gene: TRBJ2-5
clone size: once
V gene: TRBV10-1
D gene: .
CDR3 protein: CASSPGGTKVPRAYQETQYF
CDR3 DNA: TGCGCCAGCAGCCCTGGGGGCACCAAGGTTCCGCGGGCTTACCAAGAGACCCAGTACTTC

J gene: TRBJ2-3
clone size: .
V gene: TRBV7-9
D gene: .
CDR3 protein: CASRGPSTDTQYF
CDR3 DNA: TGTGCCAGCCGCGGGCCTAGCACAGATACGCAGTATTTT

J gene: TRBJ1-1
clone size: .
V gene: TRBV3-1/TRBV3-2
D gene: .
CDR3 protein: CASSQDRGNVNTEAFF
CDR3 DNA: TGTGCCAGCAGCCAAGATCGGGGGAACGTGAACACTGAAGCTTTCTTT

J gene: TRBJ2-2
clone size: once
V gene: TRBV5-8
D gene: .
CDR3 protein: CASSWDYGRTGELFF
CDR3 DNA: TGTGCCAGCAGCTGGGATTATGGTAGGACCGGGGAGCTGTTTTTT

J gene: TRBJ1-5
clone size: once
V gene: TRBV6-2/TRBV6-3
D gene: .
CDR3 protein: CASSLGASNQPQHF
CDR3 DNA: TGTGCCAGCAGCCTCGGGGCCTCAAATCAGCCCCAGCATTTT

J gene: TRBJ1-2
clone size: .
V gene: TRBV9
D gene: .
CDR3 protein: CASSVGRAGDGYTF
CDR3 DNA: TGTGCCAGCAGCGTTGGGCGGGCAGGGGACGGCTACACCTTC

J gene: TRBJ1-1
clone size: .
V gene: TRBV27
D gene: .
CDR3 protein: CASSPSFSRSTEAFF
CDR3 DNA: TGTGCCAGCAGCCCATCGTTCTCCCGAAGCACTGAAGCTTTCTTT

J gene: TRBJ2-1
clone size: .
V gene: TRBV14
D gene: TRBD2
CDR3 protein: CASSQDHPGGLLGEQFF
CDR3 DNA: TGTGCCAGCAGCCAAGATCACCCGGGAGGGCTCTTAGGTGAGCAGTTCTTC

J gene: TRBJ2-7
clone size: .
V gene: TRBV7-8
D gene: TRBD2
CDR3 protein: CASSRKAPGLAGYEQYF
CDR3 DNA: TGTGCCAGCAGCCGAAAAGCCCCGGGACTAGCGGGATACGAGCAGTACTTC